The rows below give T cell receptor beta chains drawn from one sample of a study of response to subunit inactivated influenza vaccine. TCRdb reanalysed the RT-PCR reads using MiXCR and keeps one entry per CDR3 protein. The sample consists of about 570,000 distinct CDR3 sequences, about an eighth of them appearing once. The material sequenced was PBMCs from blood, taken on the day of vaccination. These receptors originate from a man aged 50 or older who received an inactivated influenza vaccine. Both conserved end residues are part of each CDR3. Fields, in order: clone size, J gene, D gene, V gene, CDR3 protein, CDR3 DNA. D genes are given only for firm matches. Size is stated for part of the rows, as once, few or many counts, or as a class when the clone is expanded.

>many|TRBJ2-5|TRBD1|TRBV7-9
CASRTGEETQYF
TGTGCCAGCAGGACAGGGGAAGAGACCCAGTACTTC
>once|TRBJ2-1|TRBD2|TRBV11-2
CASSLTRTSGYNEQFF
TGTGCCAGCAGCTTGACCAGGACTAGCGGATACAATGAGCAGTTCTTC
>many|TRBJ2-7|TRBD2|TRBV29-1
CSVELRLAASYEQYF
TGCAGCGTTGAATTACGACTAGCGGCCTCCTACGAGCAGTACTTC
>few|TRBJ1-1|-|TRBV5-6
CASSSGAEAFF
TGTGCCAGCAGTTCAGGGGCTGAAGCTTTCTTT
>few|TRBJ2-7|TRBD1|TRBV29-1
CSVERQGVTYEQYF
TGCAGCGTTGAAAGACAGGGGGTTACCTACGAGCAGTACTTC
>-|TRBJ2-1|TRBD1|TRBV6-1
CASSKERDRVYEQFF
TGTGCCAGCAGTAAGGAGCGGGACAGGGTCTATGAGCAGTTCTTC
>-|TRBJ2-5|-|TRBV5-1
CASTLGGDSQETQYF
TGCGCCAGCACCTTAGGAGGGGACAGCCAAGAGACCCAGTACTTC
>few|TRBJ2-3|TRBD1|TRBV7-8
CASSPGQVTDTQYF
TGTGCCAGCAGCCCGGGACAGGTCACAGATACGCAGTATTTT
>few|TRBJ1-3|-|TRBV7-2
CASSPTPLDSGNTIYF
TGTGCCAGCAGCCCGACCCCCTTGGATTCTGGAAACACCATATATTTT
>-|TRBJ2-7|TRBD1|TRBV28
CASSFTRTGPAEQYF
TGTGCCAGCAGTTTTACCCGGACAGGGCCCGCCGAGCAGTACTTC
>-|TRBJ1-2|-|TRBV15
CATSQQQGLGYTF
TGTGCCACCTCTCAACAACAGGGCCTTGGCTACACCTTC
>few|TRBJ2-1|-|TRBV4-1
CASSQDRIRGNEQFF
TGCGCCAGCAGCCAAGATCGAATACGGGGCAATGAGCAGTTCTTC
>few|TRBJ2-2|-|TRBV7-9
CASSGAAWAGELFF
TGTGCCAGCAGCGGGGCCGCATGGGCCGGGGAGCTGTTTTTT
>many|TRBJ2-5|-|TRBV20-1
CSATTGRETQYF
TGCAGTGCCACCACAGGGAGAGAGACCCAGTACTTC
>many|TRBJ1-1|-|TRBV18
CASSETGEAFF
TGTGCCAGCTCAGAAACAGGGGAAGCTTTCTTT
>-|TRBJ2-1|TRBD2|TRBV5-1
CASSGGLAGGSSYNEQFF
TGCGCCAGCAGCGGCGGACTAGCGGGAGGGAGCTCCTACAATGAGCAGTTCTTC
>-|TRBJ2-3|-|TRBV12-3/TRBV12-4
CASSFYRGGASTDTQYF
TGTGCCAGCAGTTTCTATCGAGGGGGAGCTAGCACAGATACGCAGTATTTT
>few|TRBJ1-2|TRBD1|TRBV10-3
CAISESAGGRYGYTF
TGTGCCATCAGTGAGTCGGCAGGGGGAAGATATGGCTACACCTTC
>few|TRBJ2-1|TRBD2|TRBV6-5
CASSYVRGGRNEQFF
TGTGCCAGCAGTTATGTCCGGGGGGGCCGGAATGAGCAGTTCTTC
>few|TRBJ1-5|-|TRBV24-1
CATSDLFWQSQPQHF
TGTGCCACCAGTGATTTGTTTTGGCAGTCCCAGCCCCAGCATTTT
>many|TRBJ2-1|TRBD2|TRBV7-9
CASSSRTSNEQFF
TGTGCCAGCAGCTCACGGACTAGCAATGAGCAGTTCTTC
>many|TRBJ2-1|-|TRBV30
CAWSVREQFF
TGTGCCTGGAGTGTACGTGAGCAGTTCTTC
>many|TRBJ2-3|TRBD2|TRBV29-1
CSVEGASKRGGTDTQYF
TGCAGCGTTGAAGGTGCCTCTAAGCGGGGGGGAACAGATACGCAGTATTTT
>-|TRBJ1-5|TRBD1|TRBV28
CASIYRGLSNQPQHF
TGTGCCAGCATTTACAGGGGGCTTAGCAATCAGCCCCAGCATTTT
>-|TRBJ2-5|-|TRBV2
CSEGRETQYF
TGTTCGGAAGGGAGGGAGACCCAGTACTTC